The rows below give T cell receptor beta chains drawn from one sample of a study of blood T cell repertoires in COVID-19. Sequencing used immunoSEQ multiplex PCR; TCRdb keeps in-frame clones, though not all of them. The sample comprises tens of thousands of clones, 78% of which are singletons, and 15% to 20% rests with the top ten. Sample: peripheral blood. The origin of the receptors is a human donor in a cohort sampled during active COVID-19. Each CDR3 is given with its conserved first and last residue. D genes are given only for firm matches. Size is omitted from some rows. Given values are once, few, many or a class for expanded clones.

- | TRBJ2-3 | - | TRBV11-1 | CASSLRSTHTDTQYF | TGTGCCAGCAGCCTCCGGTCCACGCACACAGATACGCAGTATTTT
TRBD1 | TRBJ2-1 | - | TRBV6-2/TRBV6-3 | CASSYSRDRAYNEQFF | TGTGCCAGCAGTTACTCTCGGGACAGGGCCTACAATGAGCAGTTCTTC
- | TRBJ1-2 | few | TRBV28 | CASSLGPEIYGYTF | TGTGCCAGCAGTTTGGGCCCGGAAATCTATGGCTACACCTTC
- | TRBJ1-1 | - | TRBV11-2 | CASTLRIGQLNTEAFF | TGTGCCAGCACCCTTCGCATTGGACAGTTGAACACTGAAGCTTTCTTT
- | TRBJ1-2 | many | TRBV7-8 | CASSLRRQSTGYGYTF | TGTGCCAGCAGCCTCCGACGACAGTCGACGGGCTATGGCTACACCTTC
TRBD2 | TRBJ2-5 | once | TRBV19 | CASSITSGGIQYF | TGTGCCAGTAGTATAACTAGCGGGGGGATCCAGTACTTC
- | TRBJ1-2 | - | TRBV11-2 | CASSLSGTNYGYTF | TGTGCCAGCAGCTTATCAGGGACAAACTATGGCTACACCTTC
TRBD2 | TRBJ2-3 | - | TRBV11-3 | CASSRGAGGLDTDTQYF | TGTGCCAGCAGCCGGGGGGCGGGAGGACTTGACACAGATACGCAGTATTTT
- | TRBJ2-7 | - | TRBV28 | CASSLPSPALEEQYF | TGTGCCAGCAGTTTGCCTTCCCCCGCCCTCGAGGAGCAGTACTTC
- | TRBJ2-1 | - | TRBV4-1 | CASSQDSGAIEQFF | TGCGCCAGCAGCCAAGATTCAGGGGCTATTGAGCAGTTCTTC
TRBD2 | TRBJ2-1 | once | TRBV5-1 | CASSVRAGGPSNEQFF | TGCGCCAGCAGCGTTCGAGCGGGAGGGCCCTCTAATGAGCAGTTCTTC
- | TRBJ1-4 | - | TRBV28 | CASIQGVGEKLFF | TGTGCCAGCATTCAAGGGGTTGGTGAAAAACTGTTTTTT
- | TRBJ1-1 | - | TRBV4-1 | CASSQNRVGTEAFF | TGCGCCAGCAGCCAAAACAGGGTCGGGACTGAAGCTTTCTTT
TRBD2 | TRBJ2-5 | - | TRBV4-1 | CASSPLAGVETQYF | TGCGCCAGCAGCCCCCTAGCGGGGGTGGAGACCCAGTACTTC
- | TRBJ2-1 | - | TRBV19 | CASSILMGGGWNEQFF | TGTGCCAGTAGTATATTGATGGGTGGGGGGTGGAATGAGCAGTTCTTC
TRBD1 | TRBJ2-2 | - | TRBV4-1 | CASSQYPQGVAGELFF | TGCGCCAGCAGCCAATACCCCCAGGGGGTTGCCGGGGAGCTGTTTTTT
- | TRBJ1-6 | - | TRBV2 | CASSRHNSPLHF | TGTGCCAGCAGTAGACACAATTCACCCCTCCACTTT
TRBD2 | TRBJ2-2 | - | TRBV4-2 | CASSQVDKRGGLTGELFF | TGTGCCAGCAGCCAAGTTGATAAACGGGGGGGCCTCACCGGGGAGCTGTTTTTT
- | TRBJ1-4 | - | TRBV25-1 | CASSEFDGVEKLFF | TGTGCCAGCAGTGAATTCGACGGGGTAGAAAAACTGTTTTTT
- | TRBJ2-3 | - | TRBV24-1 | CATSDSQGKGITDTQYF | TGTGCCACCAGTGATTCTCAGGGCAAAGGGATCACAGATACGCAGTATTTT
TRBD2 | TRBJ2-1 | - | TRBV9 | CASSVVGSGVYNEQFF | TGTGCCAGCAGCGTAGTAGGTAGCGGGGTCTACAATGAGCAGTTCTTC
- | TRBJ1-5 | - | TRBV29-1 | CSVEKVGGPQHF | TGCAGCGTTGAAAAGGTCGGGGGGCCCCAGCATTTT
- | TRBJ2-3 | - | TRBV7-8 | CASSPGLF | TGTGCCAGCAGCCCGGGTCTTTTT
TRBD1 | TRBJ1-6 | - | TRBV5-6 | CASSLGQGLNSPLHF | TGTGCCAGCAGCTTGGGACAGGGACTTAATTCACCCCTCCACTTT
- | TRBJ1-2 | - | TRBV2 | CASRMEGYGYTF | TGTGCCAGCAGAATGGAGGGATATGGCTACACCTTC
TRBD2 | TRBJ2-2 | once | TRBV25-1 | CASSDLAGDVLAGELFF | TGTGCCAGCAGTGACCTAGCGGGAGACGTATTGGCCGGGGAGCTGTTTTTT
- | TRBJ2-7 | once | TRBV5-6 | CASSLGGDEQYF | TGTGCCAGCAGCTTAGGAGGGGACGAGCAGTACTTC
- | TRBJ1-4 | - | TRBV10-3 | CAISGSGDREKLFF | TGTGCCATCAGTGGATCAGGGGATCGTGAAAAACTGTTTTTT
- | TRBJ2-1 | - | TRBV4-2 | CASSQDIGGSYNEQFF | TGTGCCAGCAGCCAAGATATAGGCGGCTCCTACAATGAGCAGTTCTTC
TRBD1 | TRBJ2-2 | - | TRBV7-9 | CASSYRDRGRTGELFF | TGTGCCAGCAGCTACAGGGACAGGGGTAGGACCGGGGAGCTGTTTTTT
TRBD1 | TRBJ1-1 | - | TRBV10-3 | CAINGQGGRTEAFF | TGTGCCATCAATGGACAGGGAGGGCGGACTGAAGCTTTCTTT
TRBD2 | TRBJ2-7 | - | TRBV9 | CASSVEGSGGAYEQYF | TGTGCCAGCAGCGTAGAGGGTAGCGGGGGGGCCTACGAGCAGTACTTC
TRBD1 | TRBJ1-1 | - | TRBV6-5 | CASTLNRGTEAFF | TGTGCCAGCACCCTCAACAGGGGCACTGAAGCTTTCTTT
TRBD2 | TRBJ2-1 | - | TRBV28 | CASSLGLAGGYNNEQFF | TGTGCCAGCAGTCTCGGACTAGCGGGAGGGTATAACAATGAGCAGTTCTTC
- | TRBJ2-1 | once | TRBV10-1 | CASSEGLASSYNEQFF | TGCGCCAGCAGTGAAGGGCTAGCGAGCTCCTACAATGAGCAGTTCTTC
- | TRBJ2-5 | - | TRBV6-2/TRBV6-3 | CASSHSLVPQYF | TGTGCCAGCAGCCATAGTCTGGTCCCCCAGTACTTC
- | TRBJ2-3 | - | TRBV7-3 | CASSLTASNGDTQYF | TGTGCCAGCAGCTTAACGGCTAGCAACGGAGATACGCAGTATTTT
TRBD1 | TRBJ1-6 | few | TRBV3-1/TRBV3-2 | CASSPGTGTAYNSPLHF | TGTGCCAGCAGCCCGGGGACAGGGACCGCCTATAATTCACCCCTCCACTTT
TRBD1 | TRBJ2-5 | - | TRBV3-1/TRBV3-2 | CASSYRGFGETQYF | TGTGCCAGCAGCTACAGGGGATTTGGGGAGACCCAGTACTTC
- | TRBJ2-7 | - | TRBV11-2 | CASSLDPGLTSYEQYF | TGTGCCAGCAGCTTAGACCCGGGACTGACATCCTACGAGCAGTACTTC
- | TRBJ2-1 | - | TRBV5-1 | CASSSWGGESSYNEQFF | TGCGCCAGCAGCTCCTGGGGCGGGGAAAGCTCCTACAATGAGCAGTTCTTC
TRBD1 | TRBJ1-1 | - | TRBV3-1/TRBV3-2 | CASSPFEDRGREAFF | TGTGCCAGCAGCCCCTTCGAAGACAGGGGGCGCGAAGCTTTCTTT
- | TRBJ2-3 | - | TRBV2 | CASPRRGSGDTQYF | TGTGCCAGCCCCCGGCGGGGCTCCGGGGATACGCAGTATTTT
- | TRBJ1-1 | - | TRBV2 | CASSGGGSPTEAFF | TGTGCCAGCAGTGGGGGGGGTAGCCCCACTGAAGCTTTCTTT
TRBD1 | TRBJ2-5 | - | TRBV19 | CASSINRGGPETQYF | TGTGCCAGTAGTATAAACAGGGGTGGTCCAGAGACCCAGTACTTC
- | TRBJ1-2 | - | TRBV7-2 | CASSSPGEARRRGYTF | TGTGCCAGCAGCTCCCCCGGCGAGGCCAGACGAAGGGGCTACACCTTC
TRBD2 | TRBJ2-3 | - | TRBV6-4 | CASSDSRGGADTQYF | TGTGCCAGCAGTGACTCTCGGGGGGGGGCAGATACGCAGTATTTT
TRBD1 | TRBJ1-2 | - | TRBV5-1 | CASSLVRQGAYYGYTF | TGCGCCAGCAGCTTGGTGCGGCAGGGGGCTTACTATGGCTACACCTTC
- | TRBJ2-5 | once | TRBV18 | CASSPGGETQYF | TGTGCCAGCTCACCAGGCGGGGAGACCCAGTACTTC
- | TRBJ2-1 | many | TRBV27 | CASKGGRMSYNEQFF | TGTGCCAGCAAGGGGGGGAGGATGTCCTACAATGAGCAGTTCTTC
TRBD2 | TRBJ2-3 | - | TRBV7-6 | CASSLSGLAGLSTDTQYF | TGTGCCAGCAGCCTGTCGGGGCTAGCGGGGCTTAGCACAGATACGCAGTATTTT
TRBD1 | TRBJ1-1 | - | TRBV6-5 | CASSRQGTEAFF | TGTGCCAGCAGCAGACAGGGCACTGAAGCTTTCTTT
TRBD1 | TRBJ1-5 | once | TRBV4-3 | CASSQDRGTGDLLPQHF | TGCGCCAGCAGCCAAGATAGGGGGACAGGGGACCTTTTGCCCCAGCATTTT
- | TRBJ1-1 | - | TRBV5-1 | CASSLGGGNTEAFF | TGCGCCAGCAGCTTGGGGGGCGGAAACACTGAAGCTTTCTTT
- | TRBJ1-5 | - | TRBV30 | CAWSALAAGYSNQPQHF | TGTGCCTGGAGTGCCCTGGCCGCGGGTTATAGCAATCAGCCCCAGCATTTT
TRBD1 | TRBJ1-2 | once | TRBV12-3/TRBV12-4 | CASSLTGVRGYTF | TGTGCCAGCAGCCTAACAGGGGTCAGGGGCTACACCTTC
- | TRBJ2-3 | - | TRBV15 | CATSRVEEGTDTQYF | TGTGCCACCAGCAGAGTCGAAGAGGGCACAGATACGCAGTATTTT